The rows below give T cell receptor beta chains drawn from one sample of a study of blood T cell repertoires in COVID-19. Clones were read by immunoSEQ multiplex PCR, and TCRdb kept only the in-frame ones, dropping some. The table lists about 78,000 clones, 86% of them singletons, with approximately 4.4% in the top ten. Sequencing was performed on peripheral blood. These receptors were collected from a middle-aged man with active or convalescent COVID-19. CDR3s include the opening cysteine and the closing phenylalanine or tryptophan. D genes are given only for firm matches. The size entry is marked missing in some rows and otherwise reads once, few, many or a size class.

V	J	size	D	CDR3	DNA
TRBV29-1	TRBJ1-1	NA	NA	CSVTAGAGAFF	TGCAGCGTCACAGCGGGAGCGGGGGCTTTCTTT
TRBV28	TRBJ2-2	NA	TRBD2	CASSLAGGPNTGELFF	TGTGCCAGCAGTTTAGCGGGGGGCCCCAACACCGGGGAGCTGTTTTTT
TRBV27	TRBJ1-2	NA	TRBD1	CASSLSGGAGGYTF	TGTGCCAGCAGTTTATCAGGGGGCGCAGGTGGCTACACCTTC
TRBV7-7	TRBJ2-3	NA	TRBD2	CASSLGEAGGHTQYF	TGTGCCAGCAGCCTCGGAGAGGCGGGGGGCCATACGCAGTATTTT
TRBV6-6	TRBJ2-2	NA	NA	CASSLTRDTGELFF	TGTGCCAGCAGCCTTACTAGGGACACCGGGGAGCTGTTTTTT
TRBV5-1	TRBJ1-1	NA	TRBD1	CASSPLTGVNTEAFF	TGCGCCAGCAGCCCTTTGACAGGGGTAAACACTGAAGCTTTCTTT
TRBV4-1	TRBJ1-1	NA	TRBD1	CASSQGLQGRNTEAFF	TGCGCCAGCAGCCAAGGTTTACAGGGGAGGAACACTGAAGCTTTCTTT
TRBV3-1/TRBV3-2	TRBJ1-1	NA	NA	CASSKGGGAEAFF	TGTGCCAGCAGCAAGGGTGGAGGGGCTGAAGCTTTCTTT
TRBV19	TRBJ1-5	few	NA	CASSIEDGDNQPQHF	TGTGCCAGTAGTATAGAGGACGGGGACAATCAGCCCCAGCATTTT
TRBV7-9	TRBJ2-2	NA	TRBD1	CASSAGTEPVRELFF	TGTGCCAGCAGCGCCGGGACAGAGCCTGTCAGGGAGCTGTTTTTT
TRBV20-1	TRBJ1-2	NA	TRBD1	CSASLAGGYGYTF	TGCAGTGCTAGTTTGGCAGGGGGCTATGGCTACACCTTC
TRBV6-5	TRBJ2-2	few	NA	CASRQGGELFF	TGTGCCAGCCGGCAGGGCGGGGAGCTGTTTTTT
TRBV4-1	TRBJ2-5	once	TRBD2	CASSQEGGRLAGQQGTQYF	TGCGCCAGCAGCCAAGAGGGGGGGAGGCTAGCGGGCCAACAAGGGACCCAGTACTTC
TRBV11-2	TRBJ1-6	few	TRBD1	CASSPTGAGDSPLHF	TGTGCCAGCAGCCCGACAGGGGCGGGAGATTCACCCCTCCACTTT
TRBV5-8	TRBJ2-3	once	TRBD1	CASSGQGLPGTDTQYF	TGTGCCAGCAGCGGACAGGGGCTGCCGGGCACAGATACGCAGTATTTT
TRBV19	TRBJ2-3	NA	NA	CASTRGETDTQYF	TGTGCCAGCACCAGGGGGGAGACAGATACGCAGTATTTT
TRBV7-2	TRBJ1-3	NA	NA	CASSLGFGHLTGNTIYF	TGTGCCAGCAGCTTAGGTTTTGGACACCTCACTGGAAACACCATATATTTT
TRBV19	TRBJ1-2	NA	NA	CASRILGGERENGKGYTF	TGTGCCAGTAGGATTCTTGGGGGGGAACGGGAGAATGGAAAAGGCTACACCTTC
TRBV28	TRBJ2-6	NA	NA	CASTTPSSSGANVLTF	TGTGCCAGCACCACCCCGTCCAGCTCTGGGGCCAACGTCCTGACTTTC
TRBV19	TRBJ2-5	NA	TRBD1	CASSPGGLPSRETQYF	TGTGCCAGTAGTCCAGGGGGCCTACCGAGTAGAGAGACCCAGTACTTC